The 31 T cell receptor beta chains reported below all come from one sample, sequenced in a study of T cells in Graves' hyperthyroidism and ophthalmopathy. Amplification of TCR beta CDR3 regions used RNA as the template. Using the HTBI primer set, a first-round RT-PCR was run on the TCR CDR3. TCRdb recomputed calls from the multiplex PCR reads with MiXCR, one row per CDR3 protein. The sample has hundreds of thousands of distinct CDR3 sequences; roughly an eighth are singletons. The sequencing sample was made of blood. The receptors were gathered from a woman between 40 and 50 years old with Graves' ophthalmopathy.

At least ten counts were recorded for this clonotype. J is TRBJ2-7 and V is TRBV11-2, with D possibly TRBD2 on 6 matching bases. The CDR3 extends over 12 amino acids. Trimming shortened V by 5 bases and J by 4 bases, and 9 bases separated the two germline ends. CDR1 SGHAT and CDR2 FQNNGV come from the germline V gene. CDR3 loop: CASSMGGYEQYF. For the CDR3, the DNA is TGTGCCAGCAGCATGGGGGGATACGAGCAGTACTTC.

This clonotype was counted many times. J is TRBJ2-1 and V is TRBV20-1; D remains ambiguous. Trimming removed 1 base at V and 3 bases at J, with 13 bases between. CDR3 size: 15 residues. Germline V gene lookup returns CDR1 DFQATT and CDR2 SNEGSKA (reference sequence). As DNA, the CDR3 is TGCAGTGCTAGAGGATCGCGGTGGGTCTACAATGAGCAGTTCTTC. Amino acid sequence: CSARGSRWVYNEQFF.

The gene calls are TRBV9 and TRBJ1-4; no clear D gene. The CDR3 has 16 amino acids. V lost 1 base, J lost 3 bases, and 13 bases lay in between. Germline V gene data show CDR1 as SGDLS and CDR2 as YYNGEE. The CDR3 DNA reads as TGTGCCAGCAGCGTAAGTTCCGGGCGGGCTAATGAAAAACTGTTTTTT. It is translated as CASSVSSGRANEKLFF.

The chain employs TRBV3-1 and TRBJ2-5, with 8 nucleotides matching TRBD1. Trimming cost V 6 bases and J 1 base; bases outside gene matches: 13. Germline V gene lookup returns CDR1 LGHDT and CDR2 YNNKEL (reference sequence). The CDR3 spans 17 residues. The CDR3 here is CASRPRQGRPLQETQYF. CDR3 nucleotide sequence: TGTGCCAGCAGGCCACGACAGGGGCGACCTCTCCAAGAGACCCAGTACTTC.

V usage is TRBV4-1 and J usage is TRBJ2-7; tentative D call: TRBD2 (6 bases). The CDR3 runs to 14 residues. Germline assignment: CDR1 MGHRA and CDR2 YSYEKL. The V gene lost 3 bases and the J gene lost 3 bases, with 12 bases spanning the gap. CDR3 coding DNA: TGCGCCAGCAGCCACCTCCTCGGGAGCTACGAGCAGTACTTC. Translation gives CASSHLLGSYEQYF.

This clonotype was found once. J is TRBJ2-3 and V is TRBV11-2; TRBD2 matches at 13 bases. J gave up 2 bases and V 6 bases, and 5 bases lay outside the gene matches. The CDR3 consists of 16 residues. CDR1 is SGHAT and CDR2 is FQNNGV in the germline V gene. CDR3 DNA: TGTGCCAGCAGACGGGGGACTAGCGGGACCACAGATACGCAGTATTTT. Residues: CASRRGTSGTTDTQYF.

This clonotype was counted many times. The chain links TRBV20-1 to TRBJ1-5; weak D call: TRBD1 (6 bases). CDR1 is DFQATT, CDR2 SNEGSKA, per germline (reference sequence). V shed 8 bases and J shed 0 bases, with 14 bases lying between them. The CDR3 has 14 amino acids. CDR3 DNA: TGCAGTTTCCAACAGGGAGGTAGCAATCAGCCCCAGCATTTT. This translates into CSFQQGGSNQPQHF.

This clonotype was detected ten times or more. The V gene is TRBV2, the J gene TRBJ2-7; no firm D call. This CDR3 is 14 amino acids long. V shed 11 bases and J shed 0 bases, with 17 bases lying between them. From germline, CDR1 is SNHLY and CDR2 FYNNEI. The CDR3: CASRTTFRSYEQYF. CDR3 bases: TGTGCCTCCAGGACGACTTTCCGCTCCTACGAGCAGTACTTC.

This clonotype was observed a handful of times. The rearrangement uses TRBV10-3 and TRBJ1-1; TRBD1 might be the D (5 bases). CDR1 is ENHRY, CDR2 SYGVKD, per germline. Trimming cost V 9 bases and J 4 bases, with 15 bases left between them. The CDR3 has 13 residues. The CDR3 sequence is CAISAGVSTEAFF. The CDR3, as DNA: TGTGCCATATCGGCGGGGGTTAGCACTGAAGCTTTCTTT.

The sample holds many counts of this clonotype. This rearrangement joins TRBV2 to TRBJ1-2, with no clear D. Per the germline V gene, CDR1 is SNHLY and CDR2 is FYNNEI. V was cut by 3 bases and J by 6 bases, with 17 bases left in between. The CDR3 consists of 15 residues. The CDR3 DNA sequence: TGTGCCAGCAGTGAGCTCGGCGAGCCATCTGATGGCTACACCTTC. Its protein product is CASSELGEPSDGYTF. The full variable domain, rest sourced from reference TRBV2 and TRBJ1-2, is EPEVTQTPSHQVTQMGQEVILRCVPISNHLYFYWYRQILGQKVEFLVSFYNNEISEKSEIFDDQFSVERPDGSNFTLKIRSTKLEDSAMYFCASSELGEPSDGYTFGSGTRLTVV.

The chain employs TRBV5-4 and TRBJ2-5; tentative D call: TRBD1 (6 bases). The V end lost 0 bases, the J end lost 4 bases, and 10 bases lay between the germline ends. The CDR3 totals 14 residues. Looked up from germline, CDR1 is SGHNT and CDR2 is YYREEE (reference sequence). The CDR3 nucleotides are TGTGCCAGCAGCTTGGAATTGGACAGAGAGACCCAGTACTTC. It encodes CASSLELDRETQYF.

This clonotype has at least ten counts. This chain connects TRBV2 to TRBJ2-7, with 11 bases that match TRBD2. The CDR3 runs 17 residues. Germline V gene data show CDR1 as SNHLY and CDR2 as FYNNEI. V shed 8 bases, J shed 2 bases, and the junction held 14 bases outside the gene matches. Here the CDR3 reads CASEGLAGGPEAYEQYF. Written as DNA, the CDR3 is TGTGCCAGCGAAGGGCTAGCGGGAGGCCCGGAAGCCTACGAGCAGTACTTC.

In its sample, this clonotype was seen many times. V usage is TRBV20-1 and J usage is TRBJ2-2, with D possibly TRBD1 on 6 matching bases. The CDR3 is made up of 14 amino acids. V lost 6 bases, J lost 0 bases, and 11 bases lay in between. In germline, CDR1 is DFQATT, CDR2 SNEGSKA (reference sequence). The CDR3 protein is CSATDSANTGELFF. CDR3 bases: TGCAGTGCCACGGACAGCGCGAACACCGGGGAGCTGTTTTTT.

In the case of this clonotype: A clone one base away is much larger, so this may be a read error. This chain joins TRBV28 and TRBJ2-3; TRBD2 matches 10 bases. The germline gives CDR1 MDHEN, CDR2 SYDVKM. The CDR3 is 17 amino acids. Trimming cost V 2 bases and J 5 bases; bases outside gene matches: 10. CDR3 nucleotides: TGTGCCAGCAGTTTAAATGGAGCGGGAGGGCTGGGAGATACGCAGTATTTT. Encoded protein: CASSLNGAGGLGDTQYF.

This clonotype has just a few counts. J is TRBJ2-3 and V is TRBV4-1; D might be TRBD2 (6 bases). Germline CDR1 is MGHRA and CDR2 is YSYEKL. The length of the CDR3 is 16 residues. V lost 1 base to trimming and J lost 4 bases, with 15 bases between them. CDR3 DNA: TGCGCCAGCAGCCAAGCCCCAGGGTGGAGGGCAGATACGCAGTATTTT. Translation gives CASSQAPGWRADTQYF.

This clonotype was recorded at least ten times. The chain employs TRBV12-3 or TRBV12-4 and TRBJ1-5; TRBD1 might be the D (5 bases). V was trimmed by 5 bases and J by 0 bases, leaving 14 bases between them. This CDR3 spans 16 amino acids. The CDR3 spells CASSPGTADSNQPQHF. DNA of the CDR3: TGTGCCAGCAGTCCCGGGACGGCTGATAGCAATCAGCCCCAGCATTTT.

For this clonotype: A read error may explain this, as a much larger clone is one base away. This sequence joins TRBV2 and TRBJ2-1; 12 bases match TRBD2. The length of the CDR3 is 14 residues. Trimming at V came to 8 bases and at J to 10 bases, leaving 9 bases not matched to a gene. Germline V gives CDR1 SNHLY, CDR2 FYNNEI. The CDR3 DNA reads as TGTGCCAGCGGTGTACTAGCGGGAGGAGGGGAGCAGTTCTTC. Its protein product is CASGVLAGGGEQFF.

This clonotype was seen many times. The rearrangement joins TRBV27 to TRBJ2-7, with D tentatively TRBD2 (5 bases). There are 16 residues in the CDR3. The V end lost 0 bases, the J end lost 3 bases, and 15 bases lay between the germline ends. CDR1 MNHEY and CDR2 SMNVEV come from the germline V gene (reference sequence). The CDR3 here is CASSLSMRELFYEQYF. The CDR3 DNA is TGTGCCAGCAGTTTATCCATGAGGGAGTTGTTCTACGAGCAGTACTTC.

The DNA for the CDR3 is TGTGCCATCCGGCAGGGAGAGATGGATTCACCCCTCCACTTT. It is translated as CAIRQGEMDSPLHF. The J gene is TRBJ1-6, the V gene TRBV10-3; tentative D call: TRBD1 (5 bases). Deletions cut 8 bases from V and 8 bases from J, with 16 bases between. The CDR3 runs 14 residues. In germline, CDR1 is ENHRY, CDR2 SYGVKD.

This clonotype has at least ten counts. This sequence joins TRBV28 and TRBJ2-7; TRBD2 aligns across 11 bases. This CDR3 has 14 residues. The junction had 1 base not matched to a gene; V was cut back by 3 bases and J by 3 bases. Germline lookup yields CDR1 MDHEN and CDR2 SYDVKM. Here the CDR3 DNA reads TGTGCCAGCAGTTTTGGACTAGCGGGCTACGAGCAGTACTTC. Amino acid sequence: CASSFGLAGYEQYF.

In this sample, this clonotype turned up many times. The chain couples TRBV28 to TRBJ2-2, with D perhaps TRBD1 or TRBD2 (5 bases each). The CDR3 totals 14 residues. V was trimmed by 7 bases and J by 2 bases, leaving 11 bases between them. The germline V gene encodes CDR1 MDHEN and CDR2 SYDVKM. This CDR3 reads CASTGTANTGELFF. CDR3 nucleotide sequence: TGTGCCAGCACCGGGACGGCTAACACCGGGGAGCTGTTTTTT.

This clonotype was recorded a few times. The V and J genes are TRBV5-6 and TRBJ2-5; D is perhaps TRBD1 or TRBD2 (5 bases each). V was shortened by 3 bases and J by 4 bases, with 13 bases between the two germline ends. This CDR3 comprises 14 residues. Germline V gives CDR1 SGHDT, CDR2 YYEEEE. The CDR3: CASSSGPRGETQYF. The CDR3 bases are TGTGCCAGCAGCTCGGGACCCAGAGGAGAGACCCAGTACTTC.

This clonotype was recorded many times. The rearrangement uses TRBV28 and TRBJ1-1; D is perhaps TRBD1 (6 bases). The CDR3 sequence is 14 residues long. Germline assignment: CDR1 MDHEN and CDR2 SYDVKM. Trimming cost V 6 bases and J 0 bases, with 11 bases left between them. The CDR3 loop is CASRRTELNTEAFF. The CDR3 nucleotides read TGTGCCAGCAGACGGACAGAATTGAACACTGAAGCTTTCTTT.

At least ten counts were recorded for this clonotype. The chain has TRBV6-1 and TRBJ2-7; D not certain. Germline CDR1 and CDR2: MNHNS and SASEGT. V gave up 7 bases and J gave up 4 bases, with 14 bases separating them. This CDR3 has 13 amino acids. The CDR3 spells CASMFQQRYEQYF. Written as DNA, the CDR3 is TGTGCCAGCATGTTCCAGCAGAGATACGAGCAGTACTTC.

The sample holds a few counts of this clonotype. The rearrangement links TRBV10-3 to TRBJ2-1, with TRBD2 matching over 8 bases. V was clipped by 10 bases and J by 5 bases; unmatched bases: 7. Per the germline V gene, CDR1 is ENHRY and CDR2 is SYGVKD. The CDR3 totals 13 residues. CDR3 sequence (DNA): TGTGCCACGGAGCGGGAGACTAACAATGAGCAGTTCTTC. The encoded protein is CATERETNNEQFF.

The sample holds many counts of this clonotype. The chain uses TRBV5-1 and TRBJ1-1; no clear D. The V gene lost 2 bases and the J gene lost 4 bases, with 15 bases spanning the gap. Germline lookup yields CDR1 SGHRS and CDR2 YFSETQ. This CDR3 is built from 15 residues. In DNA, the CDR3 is TGCGCCAGCAGCTTTGGCGTAGGTATGGGCACTGAAGCTTTCTTT. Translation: CASSFGVGMGTEAFF.

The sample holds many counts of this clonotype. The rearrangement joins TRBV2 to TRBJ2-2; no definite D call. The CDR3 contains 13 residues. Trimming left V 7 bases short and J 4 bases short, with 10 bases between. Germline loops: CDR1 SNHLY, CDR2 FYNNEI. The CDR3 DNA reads TGTGCCAGCAATCCCGGACGCACCGGGGAGCTGTTTTTT. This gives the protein CASNPGRTGELFF. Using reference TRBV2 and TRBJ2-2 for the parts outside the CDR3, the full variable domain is EPEVTQTPSHQVTQMGQEVILRCVPISNHLYFYWYRQILGQKVEFLVSFYNNEISEKSEIFDDQFSVERPDGSNFTLKIRSTKLEDSAMYFCASNPGRTGELFFGEGSRLTVL.

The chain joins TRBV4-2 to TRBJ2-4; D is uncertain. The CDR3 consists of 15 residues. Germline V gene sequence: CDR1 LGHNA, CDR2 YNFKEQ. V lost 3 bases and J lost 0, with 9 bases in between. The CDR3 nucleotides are TGTGCCAGCAGCCAGGAGCTCTTAGCCAAAAACATTCAGTACTTC. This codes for CASSQELLAKNIQYF.

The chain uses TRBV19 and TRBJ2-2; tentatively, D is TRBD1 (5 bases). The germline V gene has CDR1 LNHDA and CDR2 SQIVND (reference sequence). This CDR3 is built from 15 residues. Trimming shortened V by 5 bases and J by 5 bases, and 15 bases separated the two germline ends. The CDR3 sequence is CASSQDNKETGELFF. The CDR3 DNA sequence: TGTGCCAGTAGTCAGGACAATAAGGAGACCGGGGAGCTGTTTTTT.

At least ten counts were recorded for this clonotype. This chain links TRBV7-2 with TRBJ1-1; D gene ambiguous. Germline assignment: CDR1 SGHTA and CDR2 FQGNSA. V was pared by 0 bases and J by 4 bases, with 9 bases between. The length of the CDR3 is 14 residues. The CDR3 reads CASSLALRSTEAFF. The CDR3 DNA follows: TGTGCCAGCAGCTTAGCTTTGAGGAGCACTGAAGCTTTCTTT.

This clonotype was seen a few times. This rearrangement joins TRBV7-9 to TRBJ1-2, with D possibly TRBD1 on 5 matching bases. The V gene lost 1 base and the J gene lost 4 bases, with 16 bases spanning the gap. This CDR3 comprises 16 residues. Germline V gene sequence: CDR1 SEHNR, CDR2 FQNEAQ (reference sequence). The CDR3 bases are TGTGCCAGCAGCTTAGAGGGAAGGGGAGATGGCTATGGCTACACCTTC. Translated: CASSLEGRGDGYGYTF.